This TCR beta chain was documented in a study of OX40 agonist ivuxolimab in advanced cancers. In the study overall: Previous treatment with anti-PD-1, anti-PD-L1 or anti-CTLA-4 therapy was allowed; more than 35% had received some.

Collection of blood occurred at baseline, at cycle 4 day 1, and at cycle 7 day 1. To note about this clone: Its cognate antigen is unknown.

TCRdb's table, derived via immunoSEQ multiplex PCR, lists solely in-frame clones and lacks some. The sample holds 25,000 to 35,000 clones, roughly 79% seen once. Study-wide results and limits: Clonal expansion from baseline to week 6 occurred in both CD4+ and CD8+ T cells.

CDR3 length equals 15 residues. CDR1 and CDR2 (germline): SGHVS, FNYEAQ. Trimming at V came to 5 bases and at J to 6 bases, leaving 9 bases not matched to a gene. The sequence was collected from an adult with an advanced solid tumor such as melanoma, head and neck, liver or kidney cancer. Sample: CD4+ or CD8+ T cells sorted from blood, taken in a trial of the OX40 agonist ivuxolimab. V and J are TRBV7-6 and TRBJ2-7; TRBD2 aligns across 11 bases. DNA of the CDR3: TGTGCCAGCAGCCCCAGACGACTAGCGGGATTCGAGCAGTACTTC. This sequence encodes CASSPRRLAGFEQYF.